This T cell receptor (beta chain) emerged from a study of cytomegalovirus exposure and HLA in healthy donors. Study conclusions and caveats: Diagnosis of cytomegalovirus status made by the classifier reportedly showed high specificity and sensitivity. There were over 150 TCR beta chains listed as cytomegalovirus-associated.

Method: immunoSEQ multiplex PCR; TCRdb's copy keeps in-frame clones and lacks some. The sample lists about 79,000 clones, 93% seen once, with about 3.6% in the top ten. A note on this clone: Its antigen remains unidentified.

The CDR3 extends over 16 amino acids. Trimming took off 0 bases at V and 0 bases at J, with 10 bases between the two ends. Looked up from germline, CDR1 is MRHNA and CDR2 is SNTAGT. The origin of this receptor is a woman in her 30s in good health and CMV-seronegative. The rearrangement joins TRBV6-4 to TRBJ2-3; D unclear. The specimen was PBMCs. The CDR3 protein is CASSDSASRSTDTQYF. CDR3 DNA: TGTGCCAGCAGTGACTCGGCTAGTCGAAGCACAGATACGCAGTATTTT.